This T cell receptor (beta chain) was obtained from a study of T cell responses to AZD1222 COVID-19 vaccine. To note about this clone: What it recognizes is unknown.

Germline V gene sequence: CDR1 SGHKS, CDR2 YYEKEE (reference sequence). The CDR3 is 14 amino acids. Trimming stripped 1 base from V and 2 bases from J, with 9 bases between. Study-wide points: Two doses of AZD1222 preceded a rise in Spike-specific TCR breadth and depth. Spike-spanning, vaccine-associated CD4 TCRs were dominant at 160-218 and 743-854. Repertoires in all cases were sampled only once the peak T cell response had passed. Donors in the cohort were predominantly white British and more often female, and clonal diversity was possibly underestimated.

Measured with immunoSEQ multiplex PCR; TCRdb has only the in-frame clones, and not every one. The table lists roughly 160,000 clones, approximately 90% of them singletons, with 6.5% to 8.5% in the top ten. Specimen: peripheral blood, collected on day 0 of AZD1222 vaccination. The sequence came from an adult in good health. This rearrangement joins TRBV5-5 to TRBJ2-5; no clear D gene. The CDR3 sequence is CASSLQGLQETQYF. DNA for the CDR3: TGTGCCAGCAGCTTGCAAGGGTTACAAGAGACCCAGTACTTC.